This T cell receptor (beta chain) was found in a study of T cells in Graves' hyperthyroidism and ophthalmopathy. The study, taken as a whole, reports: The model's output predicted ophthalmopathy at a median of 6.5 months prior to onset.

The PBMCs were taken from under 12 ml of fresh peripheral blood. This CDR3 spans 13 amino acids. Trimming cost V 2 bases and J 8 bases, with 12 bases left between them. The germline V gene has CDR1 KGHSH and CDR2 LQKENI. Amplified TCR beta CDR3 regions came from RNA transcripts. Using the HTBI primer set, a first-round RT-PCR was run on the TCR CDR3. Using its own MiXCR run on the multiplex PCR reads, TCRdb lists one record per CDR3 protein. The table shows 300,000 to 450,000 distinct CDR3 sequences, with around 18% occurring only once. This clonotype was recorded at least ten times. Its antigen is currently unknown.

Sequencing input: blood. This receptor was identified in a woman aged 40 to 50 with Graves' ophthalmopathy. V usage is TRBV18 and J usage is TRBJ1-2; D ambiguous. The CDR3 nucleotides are TGTGCCAGCTCACCAGAGGTTTCGGGCGGCTACACCTTC. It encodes CASSPEVSGGYTF.